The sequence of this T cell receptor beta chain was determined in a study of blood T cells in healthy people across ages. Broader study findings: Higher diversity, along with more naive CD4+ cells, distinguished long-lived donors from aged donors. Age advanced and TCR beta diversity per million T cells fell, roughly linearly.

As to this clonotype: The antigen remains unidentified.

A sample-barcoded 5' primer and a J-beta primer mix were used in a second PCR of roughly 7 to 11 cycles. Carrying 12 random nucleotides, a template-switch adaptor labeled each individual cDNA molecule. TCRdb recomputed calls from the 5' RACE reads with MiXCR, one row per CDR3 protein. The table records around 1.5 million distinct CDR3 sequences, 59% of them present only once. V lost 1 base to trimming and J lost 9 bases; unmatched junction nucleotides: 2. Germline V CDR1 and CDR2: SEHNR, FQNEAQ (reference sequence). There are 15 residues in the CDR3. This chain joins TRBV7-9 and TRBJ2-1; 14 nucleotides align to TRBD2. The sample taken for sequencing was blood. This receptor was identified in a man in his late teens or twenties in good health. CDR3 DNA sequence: TGTGCCAGCAGCTTAGTGGGACTAGCGGGAGTTGAGCAGTTCTTC. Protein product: CASSLVGLAGVEQFF.